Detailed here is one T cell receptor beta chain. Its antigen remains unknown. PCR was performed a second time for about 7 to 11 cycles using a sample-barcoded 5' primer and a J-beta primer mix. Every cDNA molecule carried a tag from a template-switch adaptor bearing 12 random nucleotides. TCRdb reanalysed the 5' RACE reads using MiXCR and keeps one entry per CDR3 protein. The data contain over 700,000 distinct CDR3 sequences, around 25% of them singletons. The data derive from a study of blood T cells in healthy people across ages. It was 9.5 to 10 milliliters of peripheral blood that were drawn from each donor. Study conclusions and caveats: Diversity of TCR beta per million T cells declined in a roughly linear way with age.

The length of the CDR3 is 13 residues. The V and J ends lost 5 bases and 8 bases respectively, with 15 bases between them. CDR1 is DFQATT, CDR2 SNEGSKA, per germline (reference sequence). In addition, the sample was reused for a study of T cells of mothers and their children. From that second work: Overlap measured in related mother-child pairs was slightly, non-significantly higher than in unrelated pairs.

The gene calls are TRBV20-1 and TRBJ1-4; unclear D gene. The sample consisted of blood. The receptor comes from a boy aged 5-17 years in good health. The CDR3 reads CSAFPGDEEKLFF. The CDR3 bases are TGCAGTGCTTTTCCGGGAGACGAGGAAAAACTGTTTTTT.